The present T cell receptor beta chain was sequenced within a study of CD8+ T cells in alopecia areata. Study as a whole: For the treated group, dosing was oral tofacitinib at 5 to 10 mg twice daily. A 6-month off-drug phase came after tofacitinib, which had lasted 6 to 18 months.

Following RNA extraction, reverse transcription yielded cDNA that acted as the sequencing template. Sequenced by immunoSEQ multiplex PCR; TCRdb stores in-frame clones only, minus some. The table records approximately 90,000 clones, about three quarters of them present only once. The germline CDR1 and CDR2 sequences are SNHLY and FYNNEI. The V end lost 7 bases, the J end lost 0 bases, and 10 bases lay between the germline ends. The CDR3 runs to 14 residues. Treatment of the sample: oral pan-JAK inhibitor, 5-10 mg twice daily. The sequence was collected from a human donor with alopecia areata. The rearrangement links TRBV2 to TRBJ1-5; weak D call: TRBD1 (5 bases). The sample here was CD8+ T cells sorted from blood, taken at approximately week 42, from a patient treated with tofacitinib. CDR3 nucleotides: TGTGCCAGCAAACCGGGGCATAGCAATCAGCCCCAGCATTTT. Protein: CASKPGHSNQPQHF.